This T cell receptor (beta chain) was obtained from a study of blood T cell repertoires in COVID-19. Study in general: Samples came from the United States, Italy and Spain, spanning acute and convalescent COVID-19.

The method was immunoSEQ multiplex PCR; TCRdb's version includes in-frame clones alone and lacks a portion of them. This sample has approximately 90,000 clones, with roughly nine tenths found just once. By sample share, this clone is medium-sized (0.01 to 0.1%). The receptor's source is a man aged 45-60 years with acute or convalescent COVID-19. Sequenced: peripheral blood.

DNA of the CDR3: TGCGCCAGCAGCTTGGAGTTGGCAGGGTATGGCTACACCTTC. Its translation: CASSLELAGYGYTF. This rearrangement joins TRBV5-1 to TRBJ1-2; the D gene is possibly TRBD1 (5 bases). This CDR3 spans 14 amino acids. V lost 0 bases and J 5 bases, leaving 11 bases between the germline ends. Germline loops: CDR1 SGHRS, CDR2 YFSETQ.